A selection of T cell receptor beta chains follows, all from one sample in a study of shared clonotypes between healthy human individuals. Assay used: immunoSEQ multiplex PCR; TCRdb lists only in-frame clones, some missing. This repertoire shows under 1,900,000 clones, approximately 98.5% found once; its top ten account for 0.3% to 0.45%. The sample taken for sequencing was naive CD4+ T cells sorted from blood. These receptor sequences come from a man aged 25 to 40 in good health. Each CDR3 is given with its conserved first and last residue. A D gene is named only where the DNA matches it firmly. Clone sizes are given selectively: once, few, many, or a class where the clone is expanded.

D	V	J	size	DNA	CDR3
.	TRBV9	TRBJ1-2	.	TGTGCCAGCAGCGGACCCGAGGCGGGATCTAACTATGGCTACACCTTC	CASSGPEAGSNYGYTF
.	TRBV29-1	TRBJ2-3	.	TGCAGCGTTGCCCTGATTTTGGGAGATACGCAGTATTTT	CSVALILGDTQYF
TRBD1	TRBV5-1	TRBJ2-3	.	TGCGCCAGCAGCTTACCACAGGGGGGAGGTGCAGATACGCAGTATTTT	CASSLPQGGGADTQYF
.	TRBV6-5	TRBJ1-4	once	TGTGCCAGCGGAAGGCGGGTGAATGAAAAACTGTTTTTT	CASGRRVNEKLFF
TRBD1	TRBV5-4	TRBJ2-2	.	TGTGCCAGCAGCCCACCGGGACAGGAGAACACCGGGGAGCTGTTTTTT	CASSPPGQENTGELFF
TRBD2	TRBV2	TRBJ2-1	.	TGTGCCAGCACCGCCTCAGCGGGGGGGATGATGGAGTTCTTC	CASTASAGGMMEFF
TRBD2	TRBV9	TRBJ2-7	.	TGTGCCAGCAGCGTAGAGGCGGGAGCCTACGAGCAGTACTTC	CASSVEAGAYEQYF
.	TRBV5-5	TRBJ2-1	.	TGTGCCAGCAGCTCGGGACGAACGAATGAGCAGTTCTTC	CASSSGRTNEQFF
.	TRBV28	TRBJ2-7	.	TGTGCCACCGAAACGACAGGCTACTACGAGCAGTACTTC	CATETTGYYEQYF
.	TRBV9	TRBJ2-1	.	TGTGCCAGCAGCGCCCTATGGGGATCGAGCTCCTACAATGAGCAGTTCTTC	CASSALWGSSSYNEQFF
TRBD2	TRBV30	TRBJ2-3	.	TGTGCCTGGAGTGTACTGCTAGCGGGCATAAAGAGCACGCAGTATTTT	CAWSVLLAGIKSTQYF
.	TRBV5-1	TRBJ2-7	.	TGCGCCAGCAGCTTGATACGGGCCTCCTACGAGCAGTACTTC	CASSLIRASYEQYF
.	TRBV6-4	TRBJ2-2	.	TGTGCCAGCAGCCCACAGGGGAGGGGCTCCGGGGAGCTGTTTTTT	CASSPQGRGSGELFF
.	TRBV28	TRBJ2-1	.	TGTGCCAGCCCACCCGACCCTCCTTCCACCTACAATGAGCAGTTCTTC	CASPPDPPSTYNEQFF
.	TRBV19	TRBJ1-4	.	TGTGCCAGTAGTCGAGGGGTTGGTAATGAAAAACTGTTTTTT	CASSRGVGNEKLFF
.	TRBV28	TRBJ1-4	.	TGTGCCAGCAGTTTAACCGGGATGTTTAATGAAAAACTGTTTTTT	CASSLTGMFNEKLFF
.	TRBV5-1	TRBJ2-2	.	TGCGCCAGCAGCCACGCCGATAGATTGAGGGGTGCTACCTGGGGGGAGCTGTTTTTT	CASSHADRLRGATWGELFF
.	TRBV7-2	TRBJ1-5	.	TGTGCCAGCAGCTTAGATTCGATTTCAGGTCAGCCCCAGCATTTT	CASSLDSISGQPQHF
.	TRBV5-4	TRBJ2-5	.	TGTGCCAGCAGCTTATTGGAGACCCAGTACTTC	CASSLLETQYF
.	TRBV6-5	TRBJ2-6	.	TGTGCCAGCCAGAGAGACAGCTCTGGGGCCAACGTCCTGACTTTC	CASQRDSSGANVLTF
.	TRBV30	TRBJ2-2	.	TGTGCCTGGAGTAGGAGGAGGCGAGACACCGGGGAGCTGTTTTTT	CAWSRRRRDTGELFF
.	TRBV19	TRBJ2-7	once	TGTGCCAGTAGTAACCCTGGCGGGATCTTCTACGAGCAGTACTTC	CASSNPGGIFYEQYF
.	TRBV10-2	TRBJ2-7	.	TGCGCCGCCAAGGTTGGGCTGGGCTACGAGCAGTACTTC	CAAKVGLGYEQYF
.	TRBV5-1	TRBJ2-3	.	TGCGCCAGCAGCTTGGGGGAGACTAACACAGATACGCAGTATTTT	CASSLGETNTDTQYF
TRBD1	TRBV5-6	TRBJ1-2	.	TGTGCCAGCAGCTTGCATCCGGGACAGTATGGCTACACCTTC	CASSLHPGQYGYTF
.	TRBV6-5	TRBJ1-1	.	TGTGCCAGCACCGACCCGAACACTGAAGCTTTCTTT	CASTDPNTEAFF
.	TRBV19	TRBJ1-2	.	TGTGCCAGTAGTATCATTGCGCTCCCCGGTGGCTACACCTTC	CASSIIALPGGYTF
.	TRBV10-3	TRBJ2-5	once	TGTGCCATCAGTGAAGGGAACCCCCAAGAGACCCAGTACTTC	CAISEGNPQETQYF
.	TRBV27	TRBJ1-2	.	TGTGCCAGCAGTTTAGACCCGATCAGGGGCTACACCTTC	CASSLDPIRGYTF
.	TRBV4-1	TRBJ1-5	once	TGCGCCAGCAGCCAAGATCAGGCGGCGGATCAGCCCCAGCATTTT	CASSQDQAADQPQHF
.	TRBV6-6	TRBJ2-2	.	TGTGCCAGCAGTTTACTCACAGGCGGGGAGCTGTTTTTT	CASSLLTGGELFF
.	TRBV7-9	TRBJ1-3	once	TGTGCCAGCAGCTTTGGGACTGGAAACACCATATATTTT	CASSFGTGNTIYF
.	TRBV5-1	TRBJ2-5	.	TGCGCCAGCAGCTCAGGGTCCTCAGAGACCCAGTACTTC	CASSSGSSETQYF
TRBD1	TRBV9	TRBJ2-7	.	TGTGCCAGCAGTACAACCGGGGACAGGGGCGAGCAGTACTTC	CASSTTGDRGEQYF